This T cell receptor beta chain was identified in a study of OX40 agonist ivuxolimab in advanced cancers. The CDR3 has 12 residues. The V gene's germline CDR1 is SGHNT and CDR2 YENEEA. V dropped 5 bases and J dropped 3 bases, with 7 bases sitting between them. Measured with immunoSEQ multiplex PCR; TCRdb has only the in-frame clones, and not every one. There are about 100,000 clones in the sample; about four fifths occur only once, and around 5.9% lies in the top ten. The receptor was isolated from an adult with an advanced solid tumor such as melanoma, head and neck, liver or kidney cancer. The specimen comprised CD4+ or CD8+ T cells sorted from blood, sampled in a trial of the OX40 agonist ivuxolimab. The chain uses TRBV11-3 and TRBJ1-1, with D uncertain. CDR3 sequence (DNA): TGTGCCAGCAGCATCGGGGACACTGAAGCTTTCTTT. Translated, it gives CASSIGDTEAFF.